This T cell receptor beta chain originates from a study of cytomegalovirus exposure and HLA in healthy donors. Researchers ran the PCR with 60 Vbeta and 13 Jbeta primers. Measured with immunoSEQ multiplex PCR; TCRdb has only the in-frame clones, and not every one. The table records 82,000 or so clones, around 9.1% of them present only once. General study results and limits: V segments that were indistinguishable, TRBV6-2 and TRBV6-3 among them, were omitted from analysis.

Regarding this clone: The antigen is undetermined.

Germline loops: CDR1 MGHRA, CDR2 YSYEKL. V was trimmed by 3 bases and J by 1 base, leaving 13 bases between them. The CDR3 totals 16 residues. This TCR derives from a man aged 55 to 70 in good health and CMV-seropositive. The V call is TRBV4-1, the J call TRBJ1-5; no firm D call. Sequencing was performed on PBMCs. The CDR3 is CASSQSLGYSNQPQHF. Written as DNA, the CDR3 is TGCGCCAGCAGCCAGTCCCTCGGGTACAGCAATCAGCCCCAGCATTTT.